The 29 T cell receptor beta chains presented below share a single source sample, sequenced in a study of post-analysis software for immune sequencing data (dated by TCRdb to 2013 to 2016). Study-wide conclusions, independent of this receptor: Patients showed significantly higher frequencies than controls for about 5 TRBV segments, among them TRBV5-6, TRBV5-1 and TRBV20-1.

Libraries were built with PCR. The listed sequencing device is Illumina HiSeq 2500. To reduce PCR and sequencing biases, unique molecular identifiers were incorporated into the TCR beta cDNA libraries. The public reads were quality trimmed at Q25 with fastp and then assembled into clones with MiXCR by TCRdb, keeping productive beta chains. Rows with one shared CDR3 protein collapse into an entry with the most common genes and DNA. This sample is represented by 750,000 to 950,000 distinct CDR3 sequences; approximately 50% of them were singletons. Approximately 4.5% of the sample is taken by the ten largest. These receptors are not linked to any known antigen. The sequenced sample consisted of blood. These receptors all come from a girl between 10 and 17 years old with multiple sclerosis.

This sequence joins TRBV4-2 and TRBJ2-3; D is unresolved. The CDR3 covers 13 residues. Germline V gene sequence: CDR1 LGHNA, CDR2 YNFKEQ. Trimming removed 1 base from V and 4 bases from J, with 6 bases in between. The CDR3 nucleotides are TGTGCCAGCAGCCAAGGCTACGCAGATACGCAGTATTTT. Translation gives CASSQGYADTQYF.

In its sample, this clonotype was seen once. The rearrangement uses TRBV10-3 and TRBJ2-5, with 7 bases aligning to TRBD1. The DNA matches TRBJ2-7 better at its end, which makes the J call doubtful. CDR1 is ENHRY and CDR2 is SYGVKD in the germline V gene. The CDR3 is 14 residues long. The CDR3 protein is CAISGTGASYEQYF. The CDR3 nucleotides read TGTGCCATCAGTGGTACAGGGGCCTCCTACGAGCAGTACTTC.

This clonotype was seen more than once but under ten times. CDR3 nucleotide sequence: TGTGCCAGCAGTTCCAGGATGGGACGCCAGTTATACGAGCAGTACTTC. This translates into CASSSRMGRQLYEQYF. This chain joins TRBV2 and TRBJ2-7; D may match TRBD1 or TRBD2 (5 bases each). Germline V gene lookup returns CDR1 SNHLY and CDR2 FYNNEI. V lost 5 bases and J lost 4, with 21 bases in between. The CDR3 is 16 amino acids.

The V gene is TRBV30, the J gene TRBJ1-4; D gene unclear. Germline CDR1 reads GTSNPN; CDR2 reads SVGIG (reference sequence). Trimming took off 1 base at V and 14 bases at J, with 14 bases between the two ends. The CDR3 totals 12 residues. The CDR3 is CAWSAYLGELFF. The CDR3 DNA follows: TGTGCCTGGAGTGCCTACTTGGGAGAGCTGTTTTTT. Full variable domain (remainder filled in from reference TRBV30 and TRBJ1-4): SQTIHQWPATLVQPVGSPLSLECTVEGTSNPNLYWYRQAAGRGLQLLFYSVGIGQISSEVPQNLSASRPQDRQFILSSKKLLLSDSGFYLCAWSAYLGELFFGSGTQLSVL.

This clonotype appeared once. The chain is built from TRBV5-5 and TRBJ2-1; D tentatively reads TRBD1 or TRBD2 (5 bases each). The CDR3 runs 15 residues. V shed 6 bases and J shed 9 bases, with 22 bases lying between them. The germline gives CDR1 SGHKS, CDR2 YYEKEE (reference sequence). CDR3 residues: CASIPYQVRDREQFF. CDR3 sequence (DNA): TGTGCCAGCATCCCCTACCAGGTCAGGGACCGTGAGCAGTTCTTC.

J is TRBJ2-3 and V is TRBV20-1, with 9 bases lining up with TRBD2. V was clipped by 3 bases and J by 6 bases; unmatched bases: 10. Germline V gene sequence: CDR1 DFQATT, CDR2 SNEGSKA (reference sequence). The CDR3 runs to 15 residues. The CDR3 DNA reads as TGCAGTGCTAGGGGAGTAGCGGGGGCCCTCGATACGCAGTATTTT. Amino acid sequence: CSARGVAGALDTQYF.

The CDR3 nucleotides are TGTGCCAGCAGCCCATATGGGGGAGGGTCCTACAATGAGCAGTTCTTC. It yields the protein CASSPYGGGSYNEQFF. J is TRBJ2-1 and V is TRBV7-3; 7 positions agree with TRBD2. The germline V gene has CDR1 SGHTA and CDR2 FQGTGA. V shed 5 bases, J shed 1 base, and the junction held 8 bases outside the gene matches. CDR3 length: 16 amino acids.

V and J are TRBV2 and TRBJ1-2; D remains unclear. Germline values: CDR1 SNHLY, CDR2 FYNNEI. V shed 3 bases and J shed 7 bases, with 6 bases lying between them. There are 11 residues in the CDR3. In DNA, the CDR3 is TGTGCCAGCAGTGAGGCCAGTGGCTACACCTTC. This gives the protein CASSEASGYTF.

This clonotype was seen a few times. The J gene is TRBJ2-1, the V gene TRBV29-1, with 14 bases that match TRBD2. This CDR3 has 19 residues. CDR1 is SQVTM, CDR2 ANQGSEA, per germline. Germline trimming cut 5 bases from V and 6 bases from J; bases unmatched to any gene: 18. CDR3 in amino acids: CSVLLLPGLAGAVVNEQFF. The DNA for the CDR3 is TGCAGCGTTCTACTCCTACCGGGACTAGCGGGAGCTGTGGTCAATGAGCAGTTCTTC.

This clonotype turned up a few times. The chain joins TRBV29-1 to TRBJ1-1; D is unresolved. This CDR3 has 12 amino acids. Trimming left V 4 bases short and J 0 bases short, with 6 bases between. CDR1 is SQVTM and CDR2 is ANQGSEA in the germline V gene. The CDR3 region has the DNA TGCAGCGTTGCACGGATGAACACTGAAGCTTTCTTT. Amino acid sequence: CSVARMNTEAFF.

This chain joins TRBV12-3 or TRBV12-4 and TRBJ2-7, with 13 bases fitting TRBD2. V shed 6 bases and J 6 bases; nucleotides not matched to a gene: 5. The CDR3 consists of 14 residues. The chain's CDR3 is CASSRTSGSREQYF. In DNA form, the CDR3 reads TGTGCCAGCAGCCGGACTAGCGGGAGTCGCGAGCAGTACTTC.

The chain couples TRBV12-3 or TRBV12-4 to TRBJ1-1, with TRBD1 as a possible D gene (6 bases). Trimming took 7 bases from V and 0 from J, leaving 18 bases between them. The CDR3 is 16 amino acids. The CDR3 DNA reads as TGTGCCAGCAATCCCGGGGGCCTAAACATGAACACTGAAGCTTTCTTT. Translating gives CASNPGGLNMNTEAFF.

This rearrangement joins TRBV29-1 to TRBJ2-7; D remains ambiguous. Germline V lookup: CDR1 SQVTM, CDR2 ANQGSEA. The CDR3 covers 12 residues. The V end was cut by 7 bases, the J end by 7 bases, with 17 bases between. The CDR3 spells CSGTASYNEQYF. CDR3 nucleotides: TGCAGCGGAACGGCCTCCTACAATGAGCAGTACTTC.

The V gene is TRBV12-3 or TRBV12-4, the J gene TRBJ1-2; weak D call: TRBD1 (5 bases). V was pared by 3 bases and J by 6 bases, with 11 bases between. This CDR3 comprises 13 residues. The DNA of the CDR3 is TGTGCCAGCAGTTTTGGCAGACAGAATGGCTACACCTTC. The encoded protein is CASSFGRQNGYTF.

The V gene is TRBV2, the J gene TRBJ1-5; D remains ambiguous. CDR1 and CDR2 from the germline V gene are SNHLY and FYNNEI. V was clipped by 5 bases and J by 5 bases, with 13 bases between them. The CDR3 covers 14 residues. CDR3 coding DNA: TGTGCCAGCAGTTATGGGTCCCGGTATCAGCCCCAGCATTTT. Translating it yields CASSYGSRYQPQHF.

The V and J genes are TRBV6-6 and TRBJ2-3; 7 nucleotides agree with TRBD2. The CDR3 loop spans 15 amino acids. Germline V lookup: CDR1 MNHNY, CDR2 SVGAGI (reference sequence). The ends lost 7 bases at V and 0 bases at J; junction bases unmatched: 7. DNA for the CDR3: TGTGCCAGCACTCCTCAGCGGGGTAGCACAGATACGCAGTATTTT. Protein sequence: CASTPQRGSTDTQYF.

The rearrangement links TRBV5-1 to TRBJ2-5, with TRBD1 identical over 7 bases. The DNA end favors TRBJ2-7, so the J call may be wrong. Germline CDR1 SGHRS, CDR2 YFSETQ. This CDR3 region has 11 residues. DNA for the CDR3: TGCGCCAGCCAGGGGGAATACGAGCAGTACTTC. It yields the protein CASQGEYEQYF.

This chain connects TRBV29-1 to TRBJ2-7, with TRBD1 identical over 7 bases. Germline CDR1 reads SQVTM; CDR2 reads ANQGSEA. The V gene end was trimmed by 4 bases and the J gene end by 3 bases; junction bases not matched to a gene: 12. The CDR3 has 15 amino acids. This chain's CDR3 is CSVGIQGPSLYEQYF. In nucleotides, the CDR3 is TGCAGCGTTGGAATACAGGGGCCCTCCCTCTACGAGCAGTACTTC.

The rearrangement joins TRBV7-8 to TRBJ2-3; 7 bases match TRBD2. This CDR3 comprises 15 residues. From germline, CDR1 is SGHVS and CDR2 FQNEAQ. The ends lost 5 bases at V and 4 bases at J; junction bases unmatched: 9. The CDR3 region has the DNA TGTGCCAGCAGCCAGGGACTATCGGTTCCAGATACGCAGTATTTT. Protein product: CASSQGLSVPDTQYF.

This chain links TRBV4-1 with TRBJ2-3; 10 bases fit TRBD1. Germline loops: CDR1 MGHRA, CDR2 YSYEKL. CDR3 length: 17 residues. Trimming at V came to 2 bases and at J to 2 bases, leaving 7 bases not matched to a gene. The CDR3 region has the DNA TGCGCCAGCAGCCAATTGACAGGGGGCCCAATCACAGATACGCAGTATTTT. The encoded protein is CASSQLTGGPITDTQYF.

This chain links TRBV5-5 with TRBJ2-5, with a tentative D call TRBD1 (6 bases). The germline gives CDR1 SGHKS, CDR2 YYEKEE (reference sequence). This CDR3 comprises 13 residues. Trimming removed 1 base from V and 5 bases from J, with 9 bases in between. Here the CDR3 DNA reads TGTGCCAGCAGCTTGACAGGGTGGGAGACCCAGTACTTC. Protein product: CASSLTGWETQYF. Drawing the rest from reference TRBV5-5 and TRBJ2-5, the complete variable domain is DAGVTQSPTHLIKTRGQQVTLRCSPISGHKSVSWYQQVLGQGPQFIFQYYEKEERGRGNFPDRFSARQFPNYSSELNVNALLLGDSALYLCASSLTGWETQYFGPGTRLLVL.

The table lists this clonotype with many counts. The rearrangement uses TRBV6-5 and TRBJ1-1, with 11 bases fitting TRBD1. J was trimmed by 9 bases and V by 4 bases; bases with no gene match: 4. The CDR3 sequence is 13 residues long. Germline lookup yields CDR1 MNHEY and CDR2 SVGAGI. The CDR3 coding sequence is TGTGCCAGCAGTTCCCGGGACAGGGGGAAAGCTTTCTTT. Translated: CASSSRDRGKAFF.

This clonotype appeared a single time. The CDR3 DNA follows: TGTGCCAGCAGCGGCTCTAGCGGGAGATACAATGAGCAGTTCTTC. It yields the protein CASSGSSGRYNEQFF. The chain is built from TRBV11-2 and TRBJ2-1, with TRBD2 matching over 10 bases. The germline V gene has CDR1 SGHAT and CDR2 FQNNGV. V was pared by 5 bases and J by 4 bases, with 5 bases of the junction left unmatched. The CDR3 extends over 15 amino acids.

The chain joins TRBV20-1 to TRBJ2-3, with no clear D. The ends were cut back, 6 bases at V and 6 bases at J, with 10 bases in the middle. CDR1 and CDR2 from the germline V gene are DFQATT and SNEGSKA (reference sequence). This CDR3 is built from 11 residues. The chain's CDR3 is CSAMDLDTQYF. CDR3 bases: TGCAGTGCCATGGACCTCGATACGCAGTATTTT.

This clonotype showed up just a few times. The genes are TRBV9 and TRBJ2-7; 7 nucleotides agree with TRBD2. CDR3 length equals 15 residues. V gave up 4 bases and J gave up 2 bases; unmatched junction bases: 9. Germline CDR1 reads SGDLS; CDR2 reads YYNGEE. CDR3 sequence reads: CASSLTASGTYEQYF. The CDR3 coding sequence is TGTGCCAGCAGCCTAACGGCTAGCGGTACCTACGAGCAGTACTTC. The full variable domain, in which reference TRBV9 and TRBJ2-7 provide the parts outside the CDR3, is DSGVTQTPKHLITATGQRVTLRCSPRSGDLSVYWYQQSLDQGLQFLIQYYNGEERAKGNILERFSAQQFPDLHSELNLSSLELGDSALYFCASSLTASGTYEQYFGPGTRLTVT.

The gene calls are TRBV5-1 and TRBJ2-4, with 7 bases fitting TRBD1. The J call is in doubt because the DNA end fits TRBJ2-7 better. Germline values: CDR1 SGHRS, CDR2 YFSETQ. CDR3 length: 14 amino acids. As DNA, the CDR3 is TGCGCCAGCAGGGCCGGGACAGACCCCTACGAGCAGTACTTC. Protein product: CASRAGTDPYEQYF.

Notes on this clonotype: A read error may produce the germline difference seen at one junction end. The CDR3 loop reads CGVEGGNYGYTF. As DNA, the CDR3 is TGCGGCGTTGAAGGGGGTAACTATGGCTACACCTTC. The chain couples TRBV29-1 to TRBJ1-2; tentative D call: TRBD1 (6 bases). Germline values: CDR1 SQVTM, CDR2 ANQGSEA. This CDR3 has 12 residues.

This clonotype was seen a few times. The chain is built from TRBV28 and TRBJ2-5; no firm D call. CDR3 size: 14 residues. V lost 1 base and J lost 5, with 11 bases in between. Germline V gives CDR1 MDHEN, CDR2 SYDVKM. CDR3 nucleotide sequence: TGTGCCAGCAGTTTATTGGCGCTACGGGAGACCCAGTACTTC. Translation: CASSLLALRETQYF.

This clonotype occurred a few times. The CDR3 DNA is TGCAGCGTCGCCCCGGGACTAGCGGGAGGGGTCGAGCAGTACTTC. Amino acid sequence: CSVAPGLAGGVEQYF. The genes are TRBV29-1 and TRBJ2-5; 16 bases are a match to TRBD2. The end of the DNA aligns better with TRBJ2-7, so the J call may be wrong. CDR3 length: 15 residues. Germline-derived CDR1 and CDR2 are SQVTM and ANQGSEA.